The 4 T cell receptor beta chains in this list originate from one sample, sequenced in a study of cytomegalovirus exposure and HLA in healthy donors. The study ran its PCR with 60 Vbeta and 13 Jbeta primers. Repertoires were generated with immunoSEQ multiplex PCR, while TCRdb's copy carries only in-frame clones and drops some. Of roughly 99,000 clones listed, 74% are singletons. Sequencing was done on a sample of PBMCs. All receptors derive from a male donor in good health and CMV-seronegative.

The chain carries TRBV5-6 and TRBJ2-6; D remains unclear. Trimming pared 0 bases from V and 2 bases from J, leaving 12 bases between. In germline, CDR1 is SGHDT, CDR2 YYEEEE. This CDR3 has 17 residues. Here the CDR3 DNA reads TGTGCCAGCAGCTTGGCAGTGCCACCTCCTGGGGCCAACGTCCTGACTTTC. This codes for CASSLAVPPPGANVLTF.

The rearrangement links TRBV9 to TRBJ2-1, with 11 bases that match TRBD2. The V gene's germline CDR1 is SGDLS and CDR2 YYNGEE. After removal of 2 bases from V and 3 bases from J, the junction contained 1 base not matched to a gene. This CDR3 spans 15 amino acids. CDR3: CASSVLAGGYNEQFF. The CDR3, as DNA: TGTGCCAGCAGCGTCCTAGCGGGAGGCTACAATGAGCAGTTCTTC.

The chain employs TRBV7-2 and TRBJ2-5; 9 positions match TRBD2. Germline CDR1 reads SGHTA; CDR2 reads FQGNSA. V was clipped by 4 bases and J by 3 bases; unmatched bases: 3. This CDR3 comprises 14 residues. The CDR3 sequence is CASSSGTSKETQYF. CDR3 nucleotides: TGTGCCAGCAGCTCGGGGACTAGCAAAGAGACCCAGTACTTC.

The chain recombines TRBV7-8 with TRBJ2-7, with 9 bases aligning to TRBD1. CDR1 is SGHVS and CDR2 is FQNEAQ in the germline V gene. The V gene end was trimmed by 5 bases and the J gene end by 1 base; junction bases not matched to a gene: 6. The CDR3 spans 15 residues. The CDR3 bases are TGTGCCAGCAGCCCCGGGACAGGGTTATCCTACGAGCAGTACTTC. As protein: CASSPGTGLSYEQYF.